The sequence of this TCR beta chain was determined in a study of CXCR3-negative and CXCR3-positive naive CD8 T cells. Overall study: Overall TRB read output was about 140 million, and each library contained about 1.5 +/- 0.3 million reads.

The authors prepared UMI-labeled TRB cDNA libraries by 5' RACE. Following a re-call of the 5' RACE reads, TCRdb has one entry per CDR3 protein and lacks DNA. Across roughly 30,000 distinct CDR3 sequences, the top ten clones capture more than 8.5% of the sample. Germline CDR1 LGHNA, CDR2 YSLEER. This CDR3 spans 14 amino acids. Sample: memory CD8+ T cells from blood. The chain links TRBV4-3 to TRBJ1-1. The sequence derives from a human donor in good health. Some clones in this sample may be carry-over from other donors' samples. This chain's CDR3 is CASSQAGPDTEAFF.